Sequencing of this TCR beta chain was carried out in a study of blood T cell repertoires in COVID-19. This clone was seen once. Germline CDR1 and CDR2: LNHNV and YYDKDF (reference sequence). This CDR3 has 18 residues. Trimming shortened V by 0 bases and J by 0 bases, and 15 bases separated the two germline ends. Assay used: immunoSEQ multiplex PCR; TCRdb lists only in-frame clones, some missing. This sample has 55,000 to 65,000 clones; about nine tenths occur once, and the top ten carry about 9.4%. The sequencing input was peripheral blood. The chain has TRBV15 and TRBJ1-3, with D possibly matching TRBD1 (5 bases). This sequence originates from a human donor with acute or convalescent COVID-19. The donor label of this sample is uncertain. DNA of the CDR3: TGTGCCACCAGCAGAGATCGGCAGGGTCTCTACTCTGGAAACACCATATATTTT. Amino acids: CATSRDRQGLYSGNTIYF.